The 11 T cell receptor beta chains in this list originate from one sample, sequenced in a study of shared clonotypes between healthy human individuals (dated by TCRdb to the early 2020s). The receptor library was made with the immunoSEQ multiplex PCR assay. Held by TCRdb, this immuneACCESS table contains in-frame sequences only and omits some clones. Under half of the omission traces to an unresolved V gene where checked; the cause of the rest is unknown. Present in this sample are about 1.5 million clones, about 96% of which were seen just once. More than 0.9% of the sample is in the top ten clones. Material: naive CD4+ T cells sorted from blood. The sample's cell subset or site label, decoded: CD45RA+ positively selected. Source of these receptors: a man in his thirties or forties in good health.

This chain connects TRBV6-6 to TRBJ2-7, with 11 bases fitting TRBD1. Germline CDR1 is MNHNY and CDR2 is SVGAGI (reference sequence). The CDR3 covers 16 residues. The junction had 10 bases not matched to a gene; V was cut back by 5 bases and J by 4 bases. The CDR3 DNA reads TGTGCCAGCAGTCCATCGCCGGGACAGGGGGTGTACGAGCAGTACTTC. As protein: CASSPSPGQGVYEQYF.

The chain recombines TRBV7-9 with TRBJ1-2; D unclear. Trimming shortened V by 0 bases and J by 8 bases, and 13 bases separated the two germline ends. This CDR3 contains 14 residues. Germline loops: CDR1 SEHNR, CDR2 FQNEAQ (reference sequence). Here the CDR3 reads CASSLAASSWGYTF. The CDR3 DNA reads as TGTGCCAGCAGCTTAGCTGCGTCCTCCTGGGGCTACACCTTC. The complete variable domain, with remaining parts taken from reference TRBV7-9 and TRBJ1-2, reads DTGVSQNPRHKITKRGQNVTFRCDPISEHNRLYWYRQTLGQGPEFLTYFQNEAQLEKSRLLSDRFSAERPKGSFSTLEIQRTEQGDSAMYLCASSLAASSWGYTFGSGTRLTVV.

The chain employs TRBV6-5 and TRBJ2-3; perhaps TRBD1 as D (6 bases). The CDR3 consists of 13 residues. The germline CDR1 and CDR2 sequences are MNHEY and SVGAGI. V lost 8 bases to trimming and J lost 4 bases, with 13 bases between them. The DNA of the CDR3 is TGTGCCAGCGGATGGGGGCTCCCAGATACGCAGTATTTT. Amino acids: CASGWGLPDTQYF.

Regarding this clone: Germline and junction disagree at one end, which may indicate a read error. In DNA form, the CDR3 reads TGTGCCACCAGCGCGACCTACGATGAGCAGTTCTTC. It is translated as CATSATYDEQFF. V gene TRBV15 combines with J gene TRBJ2-1; D is unclear. The CDR3 runs 12 residues. CDR1 is LNHNV and CDR2 is YYDKDF in the germline V gene (reference sequence).

This clone has just one count. The chain has TRBV27 and TRBJ2-7; 7 bases fit TRBD1. This CDR3 contains 14 residues. V dropped 5 bases and J dropped 4; count of bases not matched to a gene: 8. Germline CDR1 is MNHEY and CDR2 is SMNVEV (reference sequence). CDR3 bases: TGTGCCAGCAGTCTGCAGGGGGTTGGGTACGAGCAGTACTTC. This translates into CASSLQGVGYEQYF.

The table lists this clone with a count of one. J is TRBJ2-7 and V is TRBV2; 12 bases are a match to TRBD2. Germline V gene lookup returns CDR1 SNHLY and CDR2 FYNNEI. The junction had 17 bases not matched to a gene; V was cut back by 11 bases and J by 0 bases. The CDR3 is made up of 18 amino acids. CDR3 nucleotide sequence: TGTGCCGGCCGCCGATCCAGGACTAGCGGGACCCTCTCCTACGAGCAGTACTTC. Translating gives CAGRRSRTSGTLSYEQYF.

The chain joins TRBV5-6 to TRBJ2-7; 8 nucleotides align to TRBD1. This CDR3 is 12 amino acids long. The V and J ends lost 4 bases and 6 bases, in that order; junction bases with no gene match: 3. The germline V gene has CDR1 SGHDT and CDR2 YYEEEE. The CDR3 region is CASSTGQAEQYF. The CDR3 DNA follows: TGTGCCAGCAGCACGGGACAGGCCGAGCAGTACTTC.

The CDR3 bases are TGTGCCAGCAGCCTGCACATCGGCGGGGCGGGCTCCTACGAGCAGTACTTC. Residues: CASSLHIGGAGSYEQYF. The V and J genes are TRBV28 and TRBJ2-7, with D possibly TRBD2 on 6 matching bases. V lost 6 bases to trimming and J lost 0 bases, with 21 bases between them. This CDR3 comprises 17 residues. Germline CDR1 and CDR2: MDHEN and SYDVKM.

The genes are TRBV29-1 and TRBJ2-3; TRBD1 might be the D (5 bases). V was clipped by 7 bases and J by 2 bases, with 19 bases between them. Looked up from germline, CDR1 is SQVTM and CDR2 is ANQGSEA. This CDR3 is built from 15 residues. Here the CDR3 reads CSAQMGRGNTDTQYF. In nucleotides, the CDR3 is TGCAGCGCTCAAATGGGGCGCGGCAACACAGATACGCAGTATTTT.

The chain joins TRBV28 to TRBJ2-2; D might be TRBD1 or TRBD2, each matching 5 bases. Germline CDR1 is MDHEN and CDR2 is SYDVKM. V was shortened by 5 bases and J by 6 bases, with 19 bases between the two germline ends. The CDR3 is 16 residues long. For the CDR3, the DNA is TGTGCCAGCAGTGTTCGCCGCCCACGGGGCGCCGGGGAGCTGTTTTTT. The encoded protein is CASSVRRPRGAGELFF. Full variable domain (remainder filled in from reference TRBV28 and TRBJ2-2): DVKVTQSSRYLVKRTGEKVFLECVQDMDHENMFWYRQDPGLGLRLIYFSYDVKMKEKGDIPEGYSVSREKKERFSLILESASTNQTSMYLCASSVRRPRGAGELFFGEGSRLTVL.

The chain has TRBV6-6 and TRBJ1-1, with D possibly being TRBD1 (5 bases). The CDR3 contains 15 residues. The V gene lost 5 bases and the J gene lost 1 base, with 14 bases spanning the gap. Germline lookup yields CDR1 MNHNY and CDR2 SVGAGI (reference sequence). The CDR3 loop is CASSGAGTANTEAFF. The DNA of the CDR3 is TGTGCCAGCAGTGGGGCCGGGACTGCGAACACTGAAGCTTTCTTT.